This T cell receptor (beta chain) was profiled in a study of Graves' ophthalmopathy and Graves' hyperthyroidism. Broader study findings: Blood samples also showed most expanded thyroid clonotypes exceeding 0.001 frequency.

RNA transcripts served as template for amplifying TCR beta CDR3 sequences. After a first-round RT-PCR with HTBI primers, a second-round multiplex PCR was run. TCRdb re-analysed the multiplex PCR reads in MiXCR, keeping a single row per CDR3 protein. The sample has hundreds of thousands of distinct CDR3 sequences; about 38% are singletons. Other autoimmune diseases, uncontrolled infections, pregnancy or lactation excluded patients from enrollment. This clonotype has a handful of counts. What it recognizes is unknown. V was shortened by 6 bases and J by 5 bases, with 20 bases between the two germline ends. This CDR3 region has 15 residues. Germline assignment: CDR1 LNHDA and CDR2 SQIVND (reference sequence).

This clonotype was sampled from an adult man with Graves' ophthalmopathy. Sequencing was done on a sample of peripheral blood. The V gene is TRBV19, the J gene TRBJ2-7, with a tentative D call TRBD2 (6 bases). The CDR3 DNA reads TGTGCCAGTAGCGAACCGAGGAGGGGCGGCAACGAGCAGTACTTC. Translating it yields CASSEPRRGGNEQYF.